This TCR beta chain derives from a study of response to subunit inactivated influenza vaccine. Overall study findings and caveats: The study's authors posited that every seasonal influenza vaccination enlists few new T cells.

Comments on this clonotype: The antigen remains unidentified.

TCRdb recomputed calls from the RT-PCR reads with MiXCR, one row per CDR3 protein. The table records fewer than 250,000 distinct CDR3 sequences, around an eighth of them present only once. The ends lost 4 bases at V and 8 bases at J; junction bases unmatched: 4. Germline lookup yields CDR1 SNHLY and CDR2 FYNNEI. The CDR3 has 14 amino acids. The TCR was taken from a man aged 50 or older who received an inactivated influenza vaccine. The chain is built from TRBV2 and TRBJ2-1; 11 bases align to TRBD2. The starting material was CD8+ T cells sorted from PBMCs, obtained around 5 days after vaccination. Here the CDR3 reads CASSVTSGRYEQFF. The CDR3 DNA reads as TGTGCCAGCAGTGTAACTAGCGGGAGATATGAGCAGTTCTTC.